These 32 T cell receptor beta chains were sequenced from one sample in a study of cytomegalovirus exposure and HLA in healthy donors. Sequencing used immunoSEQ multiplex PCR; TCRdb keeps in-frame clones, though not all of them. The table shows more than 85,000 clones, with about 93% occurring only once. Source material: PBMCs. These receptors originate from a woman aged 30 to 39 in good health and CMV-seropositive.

CDR3 amino acids: CASSLGARDYEQYF. DNA of the CDR3: TGTGCCAGCAGCTTGGGGGCCAGGGACTACGAGCAGTACTTC. The V gene is TRBV5-6, the J gene TRBJ2-7; D perhaps matches TRBD1 (5 bases). The CDR3 extends over 14 amino acids. CDR1 and CDR2 from the germline V gene are SGHDT and YYEEEE. V dropped 0 bases and J dropped 3 bases, with 10 bases sitting between them.

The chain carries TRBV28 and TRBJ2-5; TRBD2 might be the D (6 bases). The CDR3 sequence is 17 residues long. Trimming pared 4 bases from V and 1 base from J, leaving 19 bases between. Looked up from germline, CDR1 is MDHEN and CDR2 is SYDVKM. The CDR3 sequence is CASSYPPSGVFQETQYF. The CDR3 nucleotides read TGTGCCAGCAGTTATCCGCCGTCGGGGGTTTTCCAAGAGACCCAGTACTTC.

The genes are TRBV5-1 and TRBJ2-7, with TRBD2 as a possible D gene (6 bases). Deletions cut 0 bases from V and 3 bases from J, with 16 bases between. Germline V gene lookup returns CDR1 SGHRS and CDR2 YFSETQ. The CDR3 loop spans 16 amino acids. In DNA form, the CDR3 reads TGCGCCAGCAGCTTGGAGATGCGGGGCCCTTACTACGAGCAGTACTTC. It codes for CASSLEMRGPYYEQYF. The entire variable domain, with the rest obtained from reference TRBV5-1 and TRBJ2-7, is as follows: KAGVTQTPRYLIKTRGQQVTLSCSPISGHRSVSWYQQTPGQGLQFLFEYFSETQRNKGNFPGRFSGRQFSNSRSEMNVSTLELGDSALYLCASSLEMRGPYYEQYFGPGTRLTVT.

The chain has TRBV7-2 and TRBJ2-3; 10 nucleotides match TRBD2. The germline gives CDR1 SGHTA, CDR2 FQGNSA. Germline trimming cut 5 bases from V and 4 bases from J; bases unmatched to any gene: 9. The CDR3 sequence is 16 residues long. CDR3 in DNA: TGTGCCAGCAGCCGGACTAGCGGATTAAGGGCAGATACGCAGTATTTT. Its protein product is CASSRTSGLRADTQYF.

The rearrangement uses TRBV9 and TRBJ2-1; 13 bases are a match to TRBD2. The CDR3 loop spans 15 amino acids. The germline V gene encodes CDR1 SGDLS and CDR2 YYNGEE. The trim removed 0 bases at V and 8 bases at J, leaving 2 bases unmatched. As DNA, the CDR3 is TGTGCCAGCAGCGTAGGGACTAGCGGGAGTCATGAGCAGTTCTTC. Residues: CASSVGTSGSHEQFF.

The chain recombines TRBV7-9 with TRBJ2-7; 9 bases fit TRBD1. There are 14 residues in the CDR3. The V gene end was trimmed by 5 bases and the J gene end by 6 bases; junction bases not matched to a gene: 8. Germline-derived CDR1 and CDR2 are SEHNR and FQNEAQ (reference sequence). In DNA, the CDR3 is TGTGCCAGCAGCAGGGGACAGGGCCCCGGCGAGCAGTACTTC. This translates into CASSRGQGPGEQYF.

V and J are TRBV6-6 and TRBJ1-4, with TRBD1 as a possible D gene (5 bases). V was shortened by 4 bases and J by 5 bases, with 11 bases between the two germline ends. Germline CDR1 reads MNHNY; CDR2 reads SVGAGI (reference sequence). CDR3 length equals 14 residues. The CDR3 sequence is CASSSTGANEKLFF. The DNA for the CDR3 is TGTGCCAGCAGTTCGACTGGGGCGAATGAAAAACTGTTTTTT.

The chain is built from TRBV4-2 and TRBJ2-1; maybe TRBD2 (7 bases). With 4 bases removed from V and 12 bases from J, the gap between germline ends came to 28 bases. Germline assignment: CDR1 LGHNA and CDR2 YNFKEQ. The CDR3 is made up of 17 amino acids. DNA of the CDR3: TGTGCCAGCAGCCTGAGTGAGCGGGAAAAGGAAGGGGGGGGGCAGTTCTTC. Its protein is CASSLSEREKEGGGQFF.

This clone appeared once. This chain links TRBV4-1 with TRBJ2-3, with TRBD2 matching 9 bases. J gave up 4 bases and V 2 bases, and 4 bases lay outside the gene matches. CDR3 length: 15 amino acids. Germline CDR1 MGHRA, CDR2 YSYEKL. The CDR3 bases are TGCGCCAGCAGCCAATATAGCGGGAGTGCAGATACGCAGTATTTT. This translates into CASSQYSGSADTQYF.

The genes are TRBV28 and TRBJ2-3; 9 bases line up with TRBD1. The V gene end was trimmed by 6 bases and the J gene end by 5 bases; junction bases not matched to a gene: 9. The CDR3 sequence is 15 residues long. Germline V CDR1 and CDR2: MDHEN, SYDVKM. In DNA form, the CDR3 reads TGTGCCAGCAGCAAACGCACAGGGGGCGTAGATACGCAGTATTTT. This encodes CASSKRTGGVDTQYF.

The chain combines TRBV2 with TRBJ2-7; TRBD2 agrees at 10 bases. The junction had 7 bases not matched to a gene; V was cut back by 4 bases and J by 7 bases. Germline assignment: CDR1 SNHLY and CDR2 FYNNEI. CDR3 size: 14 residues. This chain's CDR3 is CASSGDSGRWEQYF. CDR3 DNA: TGTGCCAGCAGTGGTGATAGCGGGAGGTGGGAGCAGTACTTC.

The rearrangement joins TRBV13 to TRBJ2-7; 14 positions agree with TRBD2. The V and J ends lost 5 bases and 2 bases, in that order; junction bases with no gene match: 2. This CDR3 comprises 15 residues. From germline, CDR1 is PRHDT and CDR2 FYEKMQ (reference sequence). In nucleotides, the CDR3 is TGTGCCAGCAGCCAGACTAGCGGGAGGGCCTACGAGCAGTACTTC. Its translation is CASSQTSGRAYEQYF.

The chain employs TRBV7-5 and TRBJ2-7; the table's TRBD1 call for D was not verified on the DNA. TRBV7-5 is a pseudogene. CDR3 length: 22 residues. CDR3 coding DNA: TGTGCCAGAAGAAGGACAGGGGGCGGCAGCGGGAGAATTGGCCCAGTGAGACGCGAGCAGTACTTC. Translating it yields CARRRTGGGSGRIGPVRREQYF.

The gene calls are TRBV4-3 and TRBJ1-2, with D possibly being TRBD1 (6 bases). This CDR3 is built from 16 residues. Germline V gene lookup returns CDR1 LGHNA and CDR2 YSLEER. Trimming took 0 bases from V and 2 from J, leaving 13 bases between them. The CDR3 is CASSQDSAGVNYGYTF. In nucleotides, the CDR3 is TGCGCCAGCAGCCAAGATTCGGCAGGGGTCAACTATGGCTACACCTTC.

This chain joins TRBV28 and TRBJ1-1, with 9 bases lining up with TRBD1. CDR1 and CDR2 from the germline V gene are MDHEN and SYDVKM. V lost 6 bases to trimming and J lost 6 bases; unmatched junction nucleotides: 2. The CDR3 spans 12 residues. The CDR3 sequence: CASRRQGAEAFF. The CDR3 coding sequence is TGTGCCAGCAGGCGACAGGGGGCTGAAGCTTTCTTT.

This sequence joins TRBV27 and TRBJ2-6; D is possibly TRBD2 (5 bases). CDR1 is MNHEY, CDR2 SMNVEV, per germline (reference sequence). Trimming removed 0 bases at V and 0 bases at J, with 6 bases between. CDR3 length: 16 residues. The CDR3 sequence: CASSLSDYSGANVLTF. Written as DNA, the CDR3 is TGTGCCAGCAGTTTATCTGACTACTCTGGGGCCAACGTCCTGACTTTC.

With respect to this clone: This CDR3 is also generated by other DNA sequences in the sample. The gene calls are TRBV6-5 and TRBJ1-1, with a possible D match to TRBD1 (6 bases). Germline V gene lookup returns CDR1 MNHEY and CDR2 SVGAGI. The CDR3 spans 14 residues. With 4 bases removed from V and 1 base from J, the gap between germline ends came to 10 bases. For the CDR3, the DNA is TGTGCCAGCAGTTTCACAGGGCAGAACACTGAAGCTTTCTTT. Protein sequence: CASSFTGQNTEAFF.

This CDR3 is CASRPRDRDEKLFF. The CDR3 DNA sequence: TGTGCCAGCAGACCCCGGGACAGGGACGAAAAACTGTTTTTT. This chain joins TRBV28 and TRBJ1-4; 9 bases agree with TRBD1. Germline values: CDR1 MDHEN, CDR2 SYDVKM. V shed 6 bases and J 8 bases; nucleotides not matched to a gene: 7. The CDR3 has 14 amino acids.

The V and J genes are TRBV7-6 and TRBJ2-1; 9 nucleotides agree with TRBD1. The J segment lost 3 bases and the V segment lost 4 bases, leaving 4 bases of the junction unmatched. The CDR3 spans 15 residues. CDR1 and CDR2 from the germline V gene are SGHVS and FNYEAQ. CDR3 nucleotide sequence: TGTGCCAGCAGCTCGCCGGGACAGGGCTACAATGAGCAGTTCTTC. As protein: CASSSPGQGYNEQFF. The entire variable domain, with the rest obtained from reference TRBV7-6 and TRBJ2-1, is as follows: GAGVSQSPRYKVTKRGQDVALRCDPISGHVSLYWYRQALGQGPEFLTYFNYEAQQDKSGLPNDRFSAERPEGSISTLTIQRTEQRDSAMYRCASSSPGQGYNEQFFGPGTRLTVL.

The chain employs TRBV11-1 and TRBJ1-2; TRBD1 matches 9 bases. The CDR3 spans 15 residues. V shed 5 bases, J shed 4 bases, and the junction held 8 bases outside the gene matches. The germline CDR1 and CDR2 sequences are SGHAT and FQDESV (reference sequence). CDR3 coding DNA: TGTGCCAGCAGCCCCGGGACAGGGATTCTCTATGGCTACACCTTC. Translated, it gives CASSPGTGILYGYTF. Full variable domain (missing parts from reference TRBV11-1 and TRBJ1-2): EAEVAQSPRYKITEKSQAVAFWCDPISGHATLYWYRQILGQGPELLVQFQDESVVDDSQLPKDRFSAERLKGVDSTLKIQPAELGDSAMYLCASSPGTGILYGYTFGSGTRLTVV.

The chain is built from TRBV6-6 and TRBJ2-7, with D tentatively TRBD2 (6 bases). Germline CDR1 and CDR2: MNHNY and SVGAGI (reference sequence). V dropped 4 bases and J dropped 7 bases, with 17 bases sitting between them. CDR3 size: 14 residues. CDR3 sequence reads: CASSLLLDGGEQYF. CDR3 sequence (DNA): TGTGCCAGCAGTTTACTCCTGGACGGGGGAGAGCAGTACTTC.

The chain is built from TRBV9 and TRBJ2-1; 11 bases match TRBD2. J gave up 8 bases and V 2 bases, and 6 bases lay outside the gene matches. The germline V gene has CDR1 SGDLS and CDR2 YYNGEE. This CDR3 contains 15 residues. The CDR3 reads CASSVSGRAVDEQFF. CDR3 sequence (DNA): TGTGCCAGCAGCGTTAGCGGGAGGGCCGTGGATGAGCAGTTCTTC.

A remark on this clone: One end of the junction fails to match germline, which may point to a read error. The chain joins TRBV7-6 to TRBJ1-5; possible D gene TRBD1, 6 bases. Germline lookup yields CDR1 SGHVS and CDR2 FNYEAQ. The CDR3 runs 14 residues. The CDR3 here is CASSLAGDGQPQHF. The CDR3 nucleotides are TGTGCCAGCAGCCTAGCAGGGGATGGTCAGCCCCAGCATTTT.

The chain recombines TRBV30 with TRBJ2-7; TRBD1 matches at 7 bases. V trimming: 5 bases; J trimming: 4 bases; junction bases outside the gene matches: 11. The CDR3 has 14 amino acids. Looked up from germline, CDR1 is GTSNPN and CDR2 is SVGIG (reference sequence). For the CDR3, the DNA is TGTGCCTGGGGGTCCGGGACAGACGGTTACGAGCAGTACTTC. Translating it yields CAWGSGTDGYEQYF.

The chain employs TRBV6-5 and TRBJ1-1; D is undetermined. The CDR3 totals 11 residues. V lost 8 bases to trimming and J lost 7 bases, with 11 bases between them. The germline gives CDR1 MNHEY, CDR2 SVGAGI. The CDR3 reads CASRGVFEAFF. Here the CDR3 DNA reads TGTGCCAGCCGAGGAGTCTTTGAAGCTTTCTTT.

CDR3 protein: CASRDRGQETQYF. The CDR3 DNA reads as TGTGCCAGTAGGGACAGGGGACAAGAGACCCAGTACTTC. The gene calls are TRBV19 and TRBJ2-5, with 9 bases fitting TRBD1. J was trimmed by 2 bases and V by 6 bases; bases with no gene match: 1. Germline CDR1 and CDR2: LNHDA and SQIVND (reference sequence). The CDR3 loop spans 13 amino acids.

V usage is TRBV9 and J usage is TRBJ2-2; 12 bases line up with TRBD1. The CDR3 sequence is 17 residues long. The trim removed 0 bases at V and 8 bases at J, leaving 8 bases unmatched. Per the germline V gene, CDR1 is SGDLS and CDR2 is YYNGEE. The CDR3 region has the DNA TGTGCCAGCAGCGTAGTGGGACAGGGGGCAACAGCAGGGGAGCTGTTTTTT. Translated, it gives CASSVVGQGATAGELFF.

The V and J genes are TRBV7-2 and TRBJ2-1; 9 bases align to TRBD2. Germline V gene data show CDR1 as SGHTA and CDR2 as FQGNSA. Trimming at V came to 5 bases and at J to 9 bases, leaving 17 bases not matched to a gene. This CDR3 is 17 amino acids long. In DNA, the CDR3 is TGTGCCAGCAGCCCGATTGAGGGACTAGCCCACTATGGTGAGCAGTTCTTC. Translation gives CASSPIEGLAHYGEQFF.

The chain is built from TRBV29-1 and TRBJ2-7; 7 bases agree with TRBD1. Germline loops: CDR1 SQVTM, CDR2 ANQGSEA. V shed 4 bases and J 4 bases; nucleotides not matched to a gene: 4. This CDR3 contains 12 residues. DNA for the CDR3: TGCAGCGTTGCCCGGGACAGATACGAGCAGTACTTC. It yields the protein CSVARDRYEQYF.

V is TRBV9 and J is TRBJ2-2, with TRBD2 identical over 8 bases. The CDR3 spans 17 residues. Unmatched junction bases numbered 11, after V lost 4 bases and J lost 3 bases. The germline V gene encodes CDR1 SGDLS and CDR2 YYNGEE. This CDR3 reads CASSNPVSGSDTGELFF. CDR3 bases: TGTGCCAGCAGCAACCCAGTAAGCGGGAGTGACACCGGGGAGCTGTTTTTT.

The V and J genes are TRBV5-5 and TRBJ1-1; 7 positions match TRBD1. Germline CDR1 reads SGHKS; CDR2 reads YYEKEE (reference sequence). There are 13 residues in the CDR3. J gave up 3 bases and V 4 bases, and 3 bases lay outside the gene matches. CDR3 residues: CASSPTGDTEAFF. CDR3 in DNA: TGTGCCAGCAGCCCTACAGGGGACACTGAAGCTTTCTTT.

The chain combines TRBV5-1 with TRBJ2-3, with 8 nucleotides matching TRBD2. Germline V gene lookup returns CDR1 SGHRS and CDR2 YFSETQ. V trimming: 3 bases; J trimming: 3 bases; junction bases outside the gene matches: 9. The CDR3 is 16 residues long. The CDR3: CASSSTLTSATDTQYF. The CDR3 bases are TGCGCCAGCAGCTCAACCCTGACTAGCGCAACAGATACGCAGTATTTT.